The 32 T cell receptor beta chains reported below all come from one sample, sequenced in a study of beta chain features in type 1 diabetes. Expressed TCRB transcripts were sequenced because the entire RNA isolate underwent reverse transcription. The protocol was immunoSEQ multiplex PCR, while the TCRdb copy is restricted to in-frame clones and leaves out a portion. Found here are 150,000 to 190,000 clones, under 9.5% of them singletons; the top ten hold 0.65%. Specimen: central memory CD4+ T cells from blood. These receptors were collected from a man younger than 30 in good health.

The chain has TRBV7-9 and TRBJ1-5; the D gene is possibly TRBD1 (5 bases). The V end was cut by 5 bases, the J end by 6 bases, with 14 bases between. Germline assignment: CDR1 SEHNR and CDR2 FQNEAQ (reference sequence). CDR3 size: 14 residues. DNA for the CDR3: TGTGCCAGCAGCCAACAGGAGGGGATTCAGCCCCAGCATTTT. Translating it yields CASSQQEGIQPQHF.

In its sample, this clone was seen many times. This chain links TRBV29-1 with TRBJ1-5, with 12 bases identical to TRBD1. V was clipped by 6 bases and J by 7 bases; unmatched bases: 1. This CDR3 has 12 residues. Looked up from germline, CDR1 is SQVTM and CDR2 is ANQGSEA. The CDR3 region is CSVGTGGQPQHF. The DNA of the CDR3 is TGCAGCGTCGGGACAGGGGGCCAGCCCCAGCATTTT.

V is TRBV9 and J is TRBJ2-2; 9 bases are a match to TRBD2. Germline values: CDR1 SGDLS, CDR2 YYNGEE. V dropped 4 bases and J dropped 4; count of bases not matched to a gene: 17. CDR3 length: 19 residues. The CDR3 spells CASSNRGEKTSGPTGELFF. In nucleotides, the CDR3 is TGTGCCAGCAGCAACAGAGGGGAAAAGACTAGCGGTCCCACCGGGGAGCTGTTTTTT.

CDR3 protein: CASKDLKAGPSDTQYF. CDR3 in DNA: TGTGCCAGCAAGGACCTGAAAGCGGGACCCTCAGATACGCAGTATTTT. This chain uses TRBV27 with TRBJ2-3; 7 bases align to TRBD2. Trimming cost V 7 bases and J 4 bases; bases outside gene matches: 14. This CDR3 has 16 residues. In germline, CDR1 is MNHEY, CDR2 SMNVEV (reference sequence).

This sequence joins TRBV4-2 and TRBJ2-1; 8 bases align to TRBD1. Germline V CDR1 and CDR2: LGHNA, YNFKEQ. V dropped 6 bases and J dropped 9; count of bases not matched to a gene: 4. This CDR3 comprises 12 residues. CDR3 region: CASRLRGPEQFF. The CDR3 region has the DNA TGTGCCAGCAGACTCAGGGGGCCTGAGCAGTTCTTC.

This clone was seen more than once but under ten times. The chain is built from TRBV4-3 and TRBJ2-3; 16 nucleotides match TRBD2. Per germline, CDR1 LGHNA and CDR2 YSLEER. This CDR3 has 18 residues. V was pared by 2 bases and J by 5 bases, with 7 bases of the junction left unmatched. The CDR3, as DNA: TGCGCCAGCAGCCAATACGGGACTAGCGGGAGGGAAGTAGATACGCAGTATTTT. Amino acid sequence: CASSQYGTSGREVDTQYF.

The chain has TRBV7-2 and TRBJ1-5; D possibly corresponds to TRBD1 (5 bases). Germline assignment: CDR1 SGHTA and CDR2 FQGNSA. CDR3 size: 13 residues. Trimming removed 3 bases from V and 6 bases from J, with 9 bases in between. The CDR3: CASSFDSFQPQHF. The CDR3 region has the DNA TGTGCCAGCAGCTTCGACAGTTTTCAGCCCCAGCATTTT.

This chain connects TRBV5-5 to TRBJ1-1; D is possibly TRBD1 (6 bases). Germline V lookup: CDR1 SGHKS, CDR2 YYEKEE (reference sequence). V was cut by 4 bases and J by 5 bases, with 12 bases left in between. This CDR3 spans 13 amino acids. The CDR3 region is CASSLATGTEAFF. The CDR3 DNA sequence: TGTGCCAGCAGCCTGGCAACAGGGACTGAAGCTTTCTTT.

The chain combines TRBV4-3 with TRBJ2-7; D gene uncertain. Germline values: CDR1 LGHNA, CDR2 YSLEER. Trimming took off 0 bases at V and 3 bases at J, with 12 bases between the two ends. The CDR3 is 15 residues long. The CDR3 sequence: CASSQDLSPRYEQYF. In nucleotides, the CDR3 is TGCGCCAGCAGCCAAGATTTGAGTCCTCGCTACGAGCAGTACTTC.

The CDR3 region is CASSLDGQAAHSPDTQYF. CDR3 sequence (DNA): TGTGCCAGCAGCTTAGACGGACAGGCTGCACATAGTCCAGATACGCAGTATTTT. The gene calls are TRBV7-8 and TRBJ2-3; 7 nucleotides match TRBD1. The germline V gene encodes CDR1 SGHVS and CDR2 FQNEAQ. The CDR3 spans 18 residues. J gave up 4 bases and V 1 base, and 14 bases lay outside the gene matches.

The chain uses TRBV7-2 and TRBJ1-2; TRBD1 agrees at 8 bases. CDR3 length: 17 residues. Germline-derived CDR1 and CDR2 are SGHTA and FQGNSA. After removal of 5 bases from V and 0 bases from J, the junction contained 11 bases not matched to a gene. CDR3 sequence reads: CASSPRTGTVPNYGYTF. The CDR3 nucleotides read TGTGCCAGCAGCCCAAGGACAGGGACTGTCCCTAACTATGGCTACACCTTC.

V gene TRBV10-3 combines with J gene TRBJ1-2, with 7 positions matching TRBD1. Germline values: CDR1 ENHRY, CDR2 SYGVKD. The CDR3 spans 13 residues. V shed 6 bases, J shed 8 bases, and the junction held 9 bases outside the gene matches. The CDR3 DNA is TGTGCCATCAGGAGCCTACAGGGGCACGGCTACACCTTC. Translation gives CAIRSLQGHGYTF.

The chain joins TRBV5-1 to TRBJ2-5; 7 bases align to TRBD1. V was pared by 0 bases and J by 8 bases, with 10 bases of the junction left unmatched. The germline gives CDR1 SGHRS, CDR2 YFSETQ. The CDR3 sequence is 15 residues long. The CDR3 sequence is CASSLGQGVLRTQYF. CDR3 coding DNA: TGCGCCAGCAGCTTGGGACAGGGAGTTCTTCGAACCCAGTACTTC.

This clone was counted only a few times. V gene TRBV28 combines with J gene TRBJ2-7; TRBD1 might be the D (6 bases). The V end lost 5 bases, the J end lost 4 bases, and 15 bases lay between the germline ends. This CDR3 has 14 residues. Germline CDR1 is MDHEN and CDR2 is SYDVKM. The DNA of the CDR3 is TGTGCCAGCAGTCAGCAGACCCAGGGGTACGAGCAGTACTTC. Its protein is CASSQQTQGYEQYF.

This clone was seen many times. V gene TRBV4-3 combines with J gene TRBJ2-2; D gene uncertain. CDR3 size: 15 residues. Trimming removed 1 base from V and 0 bases from J, with 6 bases in between. Germline V lookup: CDR1 LGHNA, CDR2 YSLEER. In DNA form, the CDR3 reads TGCGCCAGCAGCCAAGTGGCAGCGAACACCGGGGAGCTGTTTTTT. It yields the protein CASSQVAANTGELFF.

This clone has more than one count but fewer than ten. The gene calls are TRBV5-4 and TRBJ2-7; maybe TRBD2 (6 bases). V lost 0 bases, J lost 5 bases, and 15 bases lay in between. The germline CDR1 and CDR2 sequences are SGHNT and YYREEE (reference sequence). The CDR3 totals 15 residues. The CDR3 DNA reads as TGTGCCAGCAGCTTGGATAGACGGGGGATTGACGAGCAGTACTTC. Amino acid sequence: CASSLDRRGIDEQYF.

This clone is deemed medium-sized. V usage is TRBV7-2 and J usage is TRBJ2-1, with 7 nucleotides matching TRBD1. The CDR3 runs 18 residues. Germline trimming cut 1 base from V and 0 bases from J; bases unmatched to any gene: 9. Germline CDR1 SGHTA, CDR2 FQGNSA. In nucleotides, the CDR3 is TGTGCCAGCAGCTTAGGAGGGGGACAGCTAAGCTCCTACAATGAGCAGTTCTTC. Protein sequence: CASSLGGGQLSSYNEQFF.

This clone was seen ten or more times. The chain carries TRBV29-1 and TRBJ2-5; perhaps TRBD1 as D (6 bases). The V and J ends lost 3 bases and 6 bases respectively, with 14 bases between them. CDR1 and CDR2 (germline): SQVTM, ANQGSEA. The CDR3 consists of 13 residues. The CDR3 DNA is TGCAGCGTTGAGGCACAGGGTGGTAAGACCCAGTACTTC. Protein: CSVEAQGGKTQYF.

The genes are TRBV7-2 and TRBJ1-2, with D possibly being TRBD1 (5 bases). Germline V gives CDR1 SGHTA, CDR2 FQGNSA. With 5 bases removed from V and 3 bases from J, the gap between germline ends came to 13 bases. The CDR3 runs 14 residues. This chain's CDR3 is CASSLQQGDYGYTF. In nucleotides, the CDR3 is TGTGCCAGCAGCCTCCAGCAGGGTGACTATGGCTACACCTTC. Variable domain in full (rest from reference TRBV7-2 and TRBJ1-2): GAGVSQSPSNKVTEKGKDVELRCDPISGHTALYWYRQSLGQGLEFLIYFQGNSAPDKSGLPSDRFSAERTGGSVSTLTIQRTQQEDSAVYLCASSLQQGDYGYTFGSGTRLTVV.

This clone has more than one count but fewer than ten. This rearrangement joins TRBV28 to TRBJ2-1, with 7 bases matching TRBD1. The CDR3 covers 14 residues. Unmatched junction bases numbered 6, after V lost 6 bases and J lost 4 bases. Per the germline V gene, CDR1 is MDHEN and CDR2 is SYDVKM. In DNA, the CDR3 is TGTGCCAGCAGCCAGGGACAGAGTTACAATGAGCAGTTCTTC. Its translation is CASSQGQSYNEQFF.

The sample holds a few counts of this clone. The J gene is TRBJ1-1, the V gene TRBV19; TRBD1 aligns across 8 bases. The CDR3 runs 16 residues. The J segment lost 3 bases and the V segment lost 2 bases, leaving 8 bases of the junction unmatched. Germline V gives CDR1 LNHDA, CDR2 SQIVND (reference sequence). CDR3 loop: CASSISRGRGDTEAFF. In DNA form, the CDR3 reads TGTGCCAGTAGTATAAGCAGGGGGCGCGGGGACACTGAAGCTTTCTTT.

The V and J genes are TRBV18 and TRBJ2-3; D gene unclear. V was cut by 0 bases and J by 2 bases, with 9 bases left in between. The CDR3 is 15 amino acids. In germline, CDR1 is KGHSH, CDR2 LQKENI. CDR3 protein: CASSPPNSNTDTQYF. In nucleotides, the CDR3 is TGTGCCAGCTCACCACCCAATTCTAACACAGATACGCAGTATTTT.

This clone was counted many times. The chain couples TRBV7-2 to TRBJ2-1; D not certain. The CDR3 is 14 amino acids. The V gene lost 5 bases and the J gene lost 6 bases, with 14 bases spanning the gap. The germline V gene has CDR1 SGHTA and CDR2 FQGNSA. In nucleotides, the CDR3 is TGTGCCAGCAGCCCCCGGCAGGCAGCCAATGAGCAGTTCTTC. Residues: CASSPRQAANEQFF.

CDR3 sequence: CASSYSYRADNEQFF. The CDR3 nucleotides read TGTGCCAGCAGTTACTCGTACAGGGCGGACAATGAGCAGTTCTTC. V usage is TRBV6-5 and J usage is TRBJ2-1; tentative D call: TRBD1 (6 bases). This CDR3 has 15 amino acids. V lost 0 bases, J lost 5 bases, and 11 bases lay in between. Germline lookup yields CDR1 MNHEY and CDR2 SVGAGI.

In its sample, this clone was seen a few times. The chain recombines TRBV7-2 with TRBJ1-2; the D is unclear. The length of the CDR3 is 12 residues. Looked up from germline, CDR1 is SGHTA and CDR2 is FQGNSA. Trimming took off 7 bases at V and 3 bases at J, with 9 bases between the two ends. CDR3 DNA sequence: TGTGCCAGCAAGTTGGCAGACTATGGCTACACCTTC. It encodes CASKLADYGYTF.

As to this clone: This sample also contains other DNA sequences that code for the same CDR3. V gene TRBV28 combines with J gene TRBJ1-2, with a possible D match to TRBD1 (5 bases). Germline CDR1 is MDHEN and CDR2 is SYDVKM. The CDR3 sequence is 13 residues long. V was trimmed by 2 bases and J by 6 bases, leaving 10 bases between them. The CDR3 loop reads CASSLRGLDGYTF. The DNA of the CDR3 is TGTGCCAGCAGTTTAAGGGGCTTGGATGGCTACACCTTC.

This rearrangement joins TRBV2 to TRBJ1-1; no definite D call. Trimming pared 8 bases from V and 4 bases from J, leaving 14 bases between. This CDR3 contains 13 residues. Germline V CDR1 and CDR2: SNHLY, FYNNEI. The CDR3 DNA reads as TGTGCCAGCGCCACCAGACGGAGCACTGAAGCTTTCTTT. It is translated as CASATRRSTEAFF.

This clone showed up just a few times. The V gene is TRBV6-6, the J gene TRBJ2-1; 7 bases fit TRBD1. The CDR3 length is 15 residues. V dropped 4 bases and J dropped 0; count of bases not matched to a gene: 3. CDR1 and CDR2 (germline): MNHNY, SVGAGI (reference sequence). CDR3 loop: CASSFRDSSYNEQFF. The CDR3, as DNA: TGTGCCAGCAGTTTCCGGGACAGCTCCTACAATGAGCAGTTCTTC.

This clone was observed a few times. The V gene is TRBV10-2, the J gene TRBJ1-5; TRBD1 might be the D (5 bases). Germline assignment: CDR1 WSHSY and CDR2 SAAADI. V lost 6 bases and J 5 bases, leaving 11 bases between the germline ends. The CDR3 sequence is 13 residues long. CDR3 sequence (DNA): TGCGCCAGCAGCCCGACAGTCCATCAGCCCCAGCATTTT. As protein: CASSPTVHQPQHF.

This chain connects TRBV11-2 to TRBJ2-2; 8 bases map to TRBD2. Per the germline V gene, CDR1 is SGHAT and CDR2 is FQNNGV. CDR3 length: 16 amino acids. V lost 5 bases to trimming and J lost 5 bases; unmatched junction nucleotides: 10. The CDR3 spells CASSPQLAEWTGELFF. The CDR3 nucleotides read TGTGCCAGCAGCCCGCAACTAGCGGAGTGGACCGGGGAGCTGTTTTTT. The full variable domain, with the rest looked up from reference TRBV11-2 and TRBJ2-2, is EAGVAQSPRYKIIEKRQSVAFWCNPISGHATLYWYQQILGQGPKLLIQFQNNGVVDDSQLPKDRFSAERLKGVDSTLKIQPAKLEDSAVYLCASSPQLAEWTGELFFGEGSRLTVL.

The chain carries TRBV19 and TRBJ2-3, with D tentatively TRBD2 (6 bases). Between the trimmed V and J ends, which lost 3 bases and 2 bases, there was a span of 9 bases. The CDR3 extends over 14 amino acids. From germline, CDR1 is LNHDA and CDR2 SQIVND (reference sequence). In DNA, the CDR3 is TGTGCCAGTAGTATGACGGGAGTCACAGATACGCAGTATTTT. This codes for CASSMTGVTDTQYF.

The chain is built from TRBV2 and TRBJ2-2; tentatively, D is TRBD1 (5 bases). The V gene lost 5 bases and the J gene lost 6 bases, with 16 bases spanning the gap. The CDR3 totals 15 residues. In germline, CDR1 is SNHLY, CDR2 FYNNEI. CDR3 DNA: TGTGCCAGCAGTCTTTTCATCAGGGTGGCCGGGGAGCTGTTTTTT. Translating it yields CASSLFIRVAGELFF.